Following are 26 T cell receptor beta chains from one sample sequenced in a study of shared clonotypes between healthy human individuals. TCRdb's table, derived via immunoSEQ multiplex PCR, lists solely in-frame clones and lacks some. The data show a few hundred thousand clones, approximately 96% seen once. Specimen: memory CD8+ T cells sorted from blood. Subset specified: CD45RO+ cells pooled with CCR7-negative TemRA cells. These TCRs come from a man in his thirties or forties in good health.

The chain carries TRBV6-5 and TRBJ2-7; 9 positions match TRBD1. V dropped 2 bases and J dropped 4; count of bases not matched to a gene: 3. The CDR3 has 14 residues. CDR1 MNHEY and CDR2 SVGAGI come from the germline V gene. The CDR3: CASSYRGTGYEQYF. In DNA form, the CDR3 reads TGTGCCAGCAGTTACAGGGGGACAGGGTACGAGCAGTACTTC.

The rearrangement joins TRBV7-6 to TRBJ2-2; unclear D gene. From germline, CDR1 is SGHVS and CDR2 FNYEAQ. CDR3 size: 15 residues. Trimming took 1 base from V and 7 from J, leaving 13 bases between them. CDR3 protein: CASSLVGQPNGELFF. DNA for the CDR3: TGTGCCAGCAGCTTAGTGGGCCAGCCGAACGGGGAGCTGTTTTTT.

CDR3 protein: CASSEVWRKTDTQYF. DNA for the CDR3: TGTGCCAGCAGTGAAGTTTGGCGGAAGACAGATACGCAGTATTTT. The chain has TRBV6-1 and TRBJ2-3; the D is unclear. The CDR3 covers 15 residues. V shed 1 base and J shed 3 bases, with 11 bases lying between them. Germline V gene lookup returns CDR1 MNHNS and CDR2 SASEGT.

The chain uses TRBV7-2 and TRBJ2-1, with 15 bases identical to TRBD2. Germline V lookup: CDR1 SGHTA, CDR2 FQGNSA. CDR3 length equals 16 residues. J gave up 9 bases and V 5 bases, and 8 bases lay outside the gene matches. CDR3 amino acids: CASSLRTSGRAGEQFF. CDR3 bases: TGTGCCAGCAGCCTCCGGACTAGCGGGAGGGCCGGTGAGCAGTTCTTC.

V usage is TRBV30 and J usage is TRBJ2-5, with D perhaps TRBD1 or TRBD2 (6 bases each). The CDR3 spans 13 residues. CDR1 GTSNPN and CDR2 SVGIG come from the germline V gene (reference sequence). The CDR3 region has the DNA TGTAGTGGCTCCGGGGGCAGGCAAGAGACCCAGTACTTC. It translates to CSGSGGRQETQYF.

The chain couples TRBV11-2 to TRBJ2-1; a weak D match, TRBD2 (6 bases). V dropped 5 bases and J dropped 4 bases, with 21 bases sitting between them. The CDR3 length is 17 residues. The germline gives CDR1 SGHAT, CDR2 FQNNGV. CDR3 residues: CASSPAPVADEYNEQFF. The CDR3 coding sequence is TGTGCCAGCAGCCCCGCCCCCGTAGCGGATGAGTACAATGAGCAGTTCTTC.

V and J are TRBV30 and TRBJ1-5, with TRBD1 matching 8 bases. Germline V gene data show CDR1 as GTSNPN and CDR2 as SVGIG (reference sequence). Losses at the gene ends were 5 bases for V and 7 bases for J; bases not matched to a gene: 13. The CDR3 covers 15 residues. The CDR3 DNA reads TGTGCCTGGGCAAATCCGGGACAGGCCCCCCAGCCCCAGCATTTT. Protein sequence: CAWANPGQAPQPQHF.

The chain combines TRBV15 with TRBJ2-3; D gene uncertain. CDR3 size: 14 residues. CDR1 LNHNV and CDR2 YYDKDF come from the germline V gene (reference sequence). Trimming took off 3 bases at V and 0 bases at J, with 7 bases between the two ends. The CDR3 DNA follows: TGTGCCACCAGCAGTAGAGTCAGCACAGATACGCAGTATTTT. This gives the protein CATSSRVSTDTQYF.

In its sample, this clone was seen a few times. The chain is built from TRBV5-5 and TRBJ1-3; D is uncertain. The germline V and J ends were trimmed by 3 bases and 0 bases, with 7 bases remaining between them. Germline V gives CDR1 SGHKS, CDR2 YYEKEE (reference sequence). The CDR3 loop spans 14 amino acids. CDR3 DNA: TGTGCCAGCAGCTCGTGGGGCTCTGGAAACACCATATATTTT. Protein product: CASSSWGSGNTIYF.

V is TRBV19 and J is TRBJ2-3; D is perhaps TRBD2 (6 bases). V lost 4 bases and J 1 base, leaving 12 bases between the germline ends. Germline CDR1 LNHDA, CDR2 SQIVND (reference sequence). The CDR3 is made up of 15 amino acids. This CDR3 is CASSKRWEGTDTQYF. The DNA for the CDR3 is TGTGCCAGTAGTAAGAGGTGGGAGGGCACAGATACGCAGTATTTT.

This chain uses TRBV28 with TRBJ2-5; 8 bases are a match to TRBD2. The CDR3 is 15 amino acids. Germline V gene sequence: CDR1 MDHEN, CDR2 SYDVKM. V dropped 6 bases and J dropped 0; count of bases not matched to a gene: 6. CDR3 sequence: CASRMSGGDQETQYF. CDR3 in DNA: TGTGCCAGCAGGATGTCGGGAGGGGACCAAGAGACCCAGTACTTC. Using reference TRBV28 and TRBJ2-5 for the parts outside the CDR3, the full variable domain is DVKVTQSSRYLVKRTGEKVFLECVQDMDHENMFWYRQDPGLGLRLIYFSYDVKMKEKGDIPEGYSVSREKKERFSLILESASTNQTSMYLCASRMSGGDQETQYFGPGTRLLVL.

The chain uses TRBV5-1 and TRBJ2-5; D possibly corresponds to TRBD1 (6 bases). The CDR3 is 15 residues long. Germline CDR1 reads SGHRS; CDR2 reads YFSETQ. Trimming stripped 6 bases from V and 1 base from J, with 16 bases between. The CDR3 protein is CASKFGQLFQETQYF. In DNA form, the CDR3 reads TGCGCCAGCAAGTTCGGACAGTTGTTCCAAGAGACCCAGTACTTC.

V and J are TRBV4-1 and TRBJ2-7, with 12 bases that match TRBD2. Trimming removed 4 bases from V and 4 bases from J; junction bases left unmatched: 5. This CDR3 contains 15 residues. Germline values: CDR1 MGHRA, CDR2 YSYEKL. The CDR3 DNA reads TGCGCCAGCAGCCCTCTAGCGGGAGGGTTTTACGAGCAGTACTTC. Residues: CASSPLAGGFYEQYF.

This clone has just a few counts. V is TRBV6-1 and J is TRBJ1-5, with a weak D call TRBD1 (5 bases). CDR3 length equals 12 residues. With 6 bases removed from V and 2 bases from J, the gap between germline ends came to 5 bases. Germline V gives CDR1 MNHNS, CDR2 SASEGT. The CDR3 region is CASRTGNQPQHF. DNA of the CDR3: TGTGCCAGCAGGACAGGCAATCAGCCCCAGCATTTT.

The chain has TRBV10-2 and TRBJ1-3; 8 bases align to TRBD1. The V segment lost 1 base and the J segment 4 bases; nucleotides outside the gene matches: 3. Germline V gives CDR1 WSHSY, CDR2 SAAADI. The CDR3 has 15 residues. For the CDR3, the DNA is TGCGCCAGCAGTGAGTGGACAGGGTTCGGAAACACCATATATTTT. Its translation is CASSEWTGFGNTIYF.

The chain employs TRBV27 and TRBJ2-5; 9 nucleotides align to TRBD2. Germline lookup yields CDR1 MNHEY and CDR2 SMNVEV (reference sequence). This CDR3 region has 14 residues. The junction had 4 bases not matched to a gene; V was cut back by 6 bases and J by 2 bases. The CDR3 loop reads CASSRLADQETQYF. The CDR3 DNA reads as TGTGCCAGCAGCCGACTAGCGGATCAAGAGACCCAGTACTTC.

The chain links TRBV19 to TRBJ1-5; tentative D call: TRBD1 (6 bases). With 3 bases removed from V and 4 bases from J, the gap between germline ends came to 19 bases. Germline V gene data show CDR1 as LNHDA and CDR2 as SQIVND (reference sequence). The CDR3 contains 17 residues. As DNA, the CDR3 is TGTGCCAGTAGTATCAGGCAGGGGTATGGGGCTAATCAGCCCCAGCATTTT. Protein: CASSIRQGYGANQPQHF.

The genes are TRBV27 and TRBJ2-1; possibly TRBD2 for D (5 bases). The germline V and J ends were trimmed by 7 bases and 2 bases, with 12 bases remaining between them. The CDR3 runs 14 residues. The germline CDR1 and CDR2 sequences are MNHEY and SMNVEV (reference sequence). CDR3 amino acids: CASTPSGTYNEQFF. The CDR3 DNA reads TGTGCCAGCACCCCCTCCGGGACCTACAATGAGCAGTTCTTC.

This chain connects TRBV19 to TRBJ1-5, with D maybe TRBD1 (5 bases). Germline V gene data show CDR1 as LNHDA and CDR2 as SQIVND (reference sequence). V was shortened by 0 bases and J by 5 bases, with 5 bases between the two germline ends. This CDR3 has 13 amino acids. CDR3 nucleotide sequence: TGTGCCAGTAGTATAGACAGGGATCAGCCCCAGCATTTT. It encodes CASSIDRDQPQHF.

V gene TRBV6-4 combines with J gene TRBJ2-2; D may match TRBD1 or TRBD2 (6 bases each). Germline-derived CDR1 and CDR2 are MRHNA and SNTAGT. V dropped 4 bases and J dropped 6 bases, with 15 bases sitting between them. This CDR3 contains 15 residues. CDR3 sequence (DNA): TGTGCCAGCAGTGGGAGGGAACAGGGAGCCGGGGAGCTGTTTTTT. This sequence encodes CASSGREQGAGELFF.

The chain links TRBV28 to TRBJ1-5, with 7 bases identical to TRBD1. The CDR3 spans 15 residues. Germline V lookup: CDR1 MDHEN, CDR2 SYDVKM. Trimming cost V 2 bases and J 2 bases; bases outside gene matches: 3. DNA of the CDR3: TGTGCCAGCAGTTTAGGGACAGTGGGCAATCAGCCCCAGCATTTT. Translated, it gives CASSLGTVGNQPQHF.

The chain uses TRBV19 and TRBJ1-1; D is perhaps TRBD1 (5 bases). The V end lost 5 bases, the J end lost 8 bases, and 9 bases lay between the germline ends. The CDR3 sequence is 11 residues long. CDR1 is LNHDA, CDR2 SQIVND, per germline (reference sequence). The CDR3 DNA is TGTGCCAGTAGTCCGCAGGGCGAAGCTTTCTTT. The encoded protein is CASSPQGEAFF.

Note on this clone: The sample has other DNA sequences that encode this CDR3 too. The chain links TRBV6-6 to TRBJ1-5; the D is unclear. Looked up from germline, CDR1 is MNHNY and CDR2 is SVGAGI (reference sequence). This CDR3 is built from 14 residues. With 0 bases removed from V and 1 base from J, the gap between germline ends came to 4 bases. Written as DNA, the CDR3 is TGTGCCAGCAGTTACTCAGGGAGCAATCAGCCCCAGCATTTT. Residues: CASSYSGSNQPQHF.

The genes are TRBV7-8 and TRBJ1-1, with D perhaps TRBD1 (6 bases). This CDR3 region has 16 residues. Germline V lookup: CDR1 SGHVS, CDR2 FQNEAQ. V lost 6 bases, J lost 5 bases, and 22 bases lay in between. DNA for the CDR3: TGTGCCAGCAGACCTAAACAGGGAGGCCGCCTAACTGAAGCTTTCTTT. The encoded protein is CASRPKQGGRLTEAFF.

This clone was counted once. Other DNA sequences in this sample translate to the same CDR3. As DNA, the CDR3 is TGTGCCATCAGCGGGACGGATACGCAGTATTTT. Protein product: CAISGTDTQYF. J is TRBJ2-3 and V is TRBV10-3; D might be TRBD1 or TRBD2, each matching 5 bases. V lost 6 bases to trimming and J lost 6 bases, with 7 bases between them. This CDR3 has 11 residues. The germline V gene has CDR1 ENHRY and CDR2 SYGVKD.

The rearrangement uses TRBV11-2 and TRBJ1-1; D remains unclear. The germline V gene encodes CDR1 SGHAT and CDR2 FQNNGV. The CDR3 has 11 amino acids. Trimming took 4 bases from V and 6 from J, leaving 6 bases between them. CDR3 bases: TGTGCCAGCAGCTCGGGCGCTGAAGCTTTCTTT. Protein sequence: CASSSGAEAFF.